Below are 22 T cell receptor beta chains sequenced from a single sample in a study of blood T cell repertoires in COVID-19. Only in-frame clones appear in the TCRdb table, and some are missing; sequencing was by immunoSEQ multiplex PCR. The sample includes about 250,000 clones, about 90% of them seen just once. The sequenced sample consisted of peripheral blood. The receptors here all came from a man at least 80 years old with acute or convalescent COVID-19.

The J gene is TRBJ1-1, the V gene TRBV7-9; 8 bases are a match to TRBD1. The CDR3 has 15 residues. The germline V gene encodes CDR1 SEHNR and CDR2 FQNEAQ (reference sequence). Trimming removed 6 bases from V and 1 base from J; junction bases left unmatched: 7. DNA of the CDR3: TGTGCCAGCAGTTACCAGACAGGGGCGAACACTGAAGCTTTCTTT. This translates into CASSYQTGANTEAFF.

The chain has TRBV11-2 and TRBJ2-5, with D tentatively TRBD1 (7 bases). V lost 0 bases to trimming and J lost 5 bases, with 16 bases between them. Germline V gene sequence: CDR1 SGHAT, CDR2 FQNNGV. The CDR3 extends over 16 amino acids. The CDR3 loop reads CASSLDRGTVWETQYF. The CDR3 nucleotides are TGTGCCAGCAGCTTAGATCGGGGGACAGTATGGGAGACCCAGTACTTC.

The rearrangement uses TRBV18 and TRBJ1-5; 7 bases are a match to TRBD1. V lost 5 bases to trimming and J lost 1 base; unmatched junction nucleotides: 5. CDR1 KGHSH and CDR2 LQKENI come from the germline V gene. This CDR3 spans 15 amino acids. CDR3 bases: TGTGCCAGCTCATCTCAGGACAGGAGCAATCAGCCCCAGCATTTT. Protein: CASSSQDRSNQPQHF.

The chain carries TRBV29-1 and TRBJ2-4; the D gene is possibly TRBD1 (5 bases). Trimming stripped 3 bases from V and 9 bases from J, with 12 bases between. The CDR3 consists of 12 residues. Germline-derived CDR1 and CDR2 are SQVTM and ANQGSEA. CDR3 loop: CSVDQGRGIQYF. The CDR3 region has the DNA TGCAGCGTTGATCAGGGCCGCGGCATTCAGTACTTC. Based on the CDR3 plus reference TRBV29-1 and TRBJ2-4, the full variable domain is SAVISQKPSRDICQRGTSLTIQCQVDSQVTMMFWYRQQPGQSLTLIATANQGSEATYESGFVIDKFPISRPNLTFSTLTVSNMSPEDSSIYLCSVDQGRGIQYFGAGTRLSVL.

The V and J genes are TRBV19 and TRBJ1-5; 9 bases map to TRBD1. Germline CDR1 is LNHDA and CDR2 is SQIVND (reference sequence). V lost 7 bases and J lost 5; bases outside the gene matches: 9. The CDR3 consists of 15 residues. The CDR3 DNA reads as TGTGCCAGTACCCCACCGGGACAGGGCCATCAGCCCCAGCATTTT. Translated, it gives CASTPPGQGHQPQHF.

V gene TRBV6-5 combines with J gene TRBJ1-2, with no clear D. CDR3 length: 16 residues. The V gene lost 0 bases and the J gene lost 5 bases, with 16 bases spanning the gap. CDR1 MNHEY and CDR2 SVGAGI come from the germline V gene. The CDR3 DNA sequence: TGTGCCAGCAGTTACTCGGCGGACGGGGAGGAGTATGGCTACACCTTC. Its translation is CASSYSADGEEYGYTF.

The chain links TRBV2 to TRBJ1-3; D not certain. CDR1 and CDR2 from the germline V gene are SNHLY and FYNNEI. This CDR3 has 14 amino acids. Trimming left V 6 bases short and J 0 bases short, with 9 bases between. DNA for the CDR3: TGTGCCAGCAGCGACTGGTCCTCTGGAAACACCATATATTTT. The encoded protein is CASSDWSSGNTIYF.

CDR3 DNA: TGTGCCACCAGTCAGGGTTACAATCAGCCCCAGCATTTT. Translation: CATSQGYNQPQHF. The genes are TRBV15 and TRBJ1-5; weak D call: TRBD1 (5 bases). Germline loops: CDR1 LNHNV, CDR2 YYDKDF (reference sequence). V was trimmed by 6 bases and J by 3 bases, leaving 9 bases between them. The CDR3 spans 13 residues.

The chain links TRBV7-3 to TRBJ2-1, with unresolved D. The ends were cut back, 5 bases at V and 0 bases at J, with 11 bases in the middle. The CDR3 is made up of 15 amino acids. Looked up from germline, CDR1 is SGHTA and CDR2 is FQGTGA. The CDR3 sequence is CASSPRGSSYNEQFF. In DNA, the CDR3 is TGTGCCAGCAGCCCCAGAGGAAGCTCCTACAATGAGCAGTTCTTC. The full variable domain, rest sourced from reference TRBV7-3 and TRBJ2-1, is GAGVSQTPSNKVTEKGKYVELRCDPISGHTALYWYRQSLGQGPEFLIYFQGTGAADDSGLPNDRFFAVRPEGSVSTLKIQRTERGDSAVYLCASSPRGSSYNEQFFGPGTRLTVL.

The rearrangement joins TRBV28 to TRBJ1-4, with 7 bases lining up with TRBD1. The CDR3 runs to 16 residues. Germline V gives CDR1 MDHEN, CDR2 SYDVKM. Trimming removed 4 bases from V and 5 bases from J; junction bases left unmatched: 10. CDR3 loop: CASSSRQGWTNEKLFF. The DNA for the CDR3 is TGTGCCAGCAGTTCCCGACAGGGATGGACGAATGAAAAACTGTTTTTT.

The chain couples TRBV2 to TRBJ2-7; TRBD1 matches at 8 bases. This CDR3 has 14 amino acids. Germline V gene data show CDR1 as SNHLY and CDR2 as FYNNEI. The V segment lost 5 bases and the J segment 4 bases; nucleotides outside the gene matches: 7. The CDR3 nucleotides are TGTGCCAGCAGTTACGGACAGGGTAGATACGAGCAGTACTTC. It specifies CASSYGQGRYEQYF.

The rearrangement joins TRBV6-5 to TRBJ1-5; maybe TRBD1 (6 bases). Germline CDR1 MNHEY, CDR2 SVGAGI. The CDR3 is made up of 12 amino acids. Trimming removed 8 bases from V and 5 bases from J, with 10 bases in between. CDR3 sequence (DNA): TGTGCCAGCGCAGGGGCGGATCAGCCCCAGCATTTT. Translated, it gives CASAGADQPQHF.

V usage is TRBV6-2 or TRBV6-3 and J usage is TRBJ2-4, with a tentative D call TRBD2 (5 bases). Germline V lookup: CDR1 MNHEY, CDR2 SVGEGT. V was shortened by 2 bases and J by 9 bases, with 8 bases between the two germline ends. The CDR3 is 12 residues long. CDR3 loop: CASSYGEGIQYF. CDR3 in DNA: TGTGCCAGCAGTTACGGTGAGGGCATTCAGTACTTC.

DNA for the CDR3: TGCGCCAGCAGCTTGGTCGGACAAGCTTATGAAAAACTGTTTTTT. As protein: CASSLVGQAYEKLFF. The chain combines TRBV5-1 with TRBJ1-4, with D possibly TRBD1 on 5 matching bases. The germline gives CDR1 SGHRS, CDR2 YFSETQ. V shed 0 bases and J shed 6 bases, with 12 bases lying between them. The CDR3 extends over 15 amino acids.

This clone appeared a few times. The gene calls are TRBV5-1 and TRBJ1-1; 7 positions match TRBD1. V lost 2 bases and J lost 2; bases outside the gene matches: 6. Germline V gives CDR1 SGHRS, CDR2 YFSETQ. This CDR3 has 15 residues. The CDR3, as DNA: TGCGCCAGCAGCTTCCGGGCAGGGGGAAACACTGAAGCTTTCTTT. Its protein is CASSFRAGGNTEAFF.

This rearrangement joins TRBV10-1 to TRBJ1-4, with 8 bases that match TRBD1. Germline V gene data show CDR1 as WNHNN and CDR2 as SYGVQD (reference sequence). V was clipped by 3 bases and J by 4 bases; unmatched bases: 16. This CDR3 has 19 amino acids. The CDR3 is CASSDLTRDRFIGNEKLFF. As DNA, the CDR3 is TGCGCCAGCAGTGATTTGACCCGGGACAGGTTCATCGGTAATGAAAAACTGTTTTTT.

The CDR3 coding sequence is TGTGCCAGCAGACCTTGGACGGGAAATTCACCCCTCCACTTT. Translation gives CASRPWTGNSPLHF. The chain joins TRBV6-2 or TRBV6-3 to TRBJ1-6; D gene unclear. The CDR3 is 14 amino acids. Germline CDR1 MNHEY, CDR2 SVGEGT. V was clipped by 6 bases and J by 7 bases, with 13 bases between them.

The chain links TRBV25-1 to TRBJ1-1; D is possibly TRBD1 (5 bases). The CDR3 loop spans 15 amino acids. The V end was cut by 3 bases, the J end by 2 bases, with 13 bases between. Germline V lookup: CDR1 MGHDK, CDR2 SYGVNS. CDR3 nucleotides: TGTGCCAGCAGTGAGCGTTGGGGGGGAAACACTGAAGCTTTCTTT. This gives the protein CASSERWGGNTEAFF.

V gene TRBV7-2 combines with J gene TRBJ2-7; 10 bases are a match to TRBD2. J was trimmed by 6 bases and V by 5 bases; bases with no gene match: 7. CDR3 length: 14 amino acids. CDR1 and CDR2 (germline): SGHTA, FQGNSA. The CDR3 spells CASSLHSSGSEQYF. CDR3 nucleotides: TGTGCCAGCAGCCTACACTCTAGCGGGAGCGAGCAGTACTTC. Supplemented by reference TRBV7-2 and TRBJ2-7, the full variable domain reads GAGVSQSPSNKVTEKGKDVELRCDPISGHTALYWYRQSLGQGLEFLIYFQGNSAPDKSGLPSDRFSAERTGGSVSTLTIQRTQQEDSAVYLCASSLHSSGSEQYFGPGTRLTVT.

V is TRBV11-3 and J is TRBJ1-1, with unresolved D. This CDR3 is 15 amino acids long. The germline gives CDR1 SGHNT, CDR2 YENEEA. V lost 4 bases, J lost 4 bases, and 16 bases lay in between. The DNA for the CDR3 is TGTGCCAGCAGCTCCCGGTACAGAGGGCCCACTGAAGCTTTCTTT. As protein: CASSSRYRGPTEAFF. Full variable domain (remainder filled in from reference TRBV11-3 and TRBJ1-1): EAGVVQSPRYKIIEKKQPVAFWCNPISGHNTLYWYLQNLGQGPELLIRYENEEAVDDSQLPKDRFSAERLKGVDSTLKIQPAELGDSAVYLCASSSRYRGPTEAFFGQGTRLTVV.

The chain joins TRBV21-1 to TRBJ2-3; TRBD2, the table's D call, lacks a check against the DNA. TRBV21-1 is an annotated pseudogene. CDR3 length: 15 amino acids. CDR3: CASSKGGTSTDTQYF. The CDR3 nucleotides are TGTGCCAGCAGCAAGGGAGGGACTAGCACAGATACGCAGTATTTT.

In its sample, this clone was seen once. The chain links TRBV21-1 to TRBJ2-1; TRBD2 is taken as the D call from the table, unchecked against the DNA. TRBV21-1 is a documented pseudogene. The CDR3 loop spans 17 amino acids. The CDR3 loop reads CASSKGLLAGGCNEQFF. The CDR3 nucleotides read TGTGCCAGCAGCAAAGGTCTCCTAGCGGGAGGGTGCAATGAGCAGTTCTTC.